Following are 21 T cell receptor beta chains from one sample sequenced in a study of T cells in Graves' hyperthyroidism and ophthalmopathy. Researchers took RNA transcripts and amplified the TCR beta CDR3 regions from them. HTBI primers were employed in a first-round RT-PCR of the TCR CDR3. Via MiXCR, TCRdb re-called the multiplex PCR reads, giving one row per CDR3 protein. The top ten hold roughly 8% of the sample, which has hundreds of thousands of distinct CDR3 sequences, approximately 14% seen once. The sample consisted of blood. The receptors stem from a woman between 18 and 29 years old with Graves' hyperthyroidism.

This rearrangement joins TRBV11-2 to TRBJ2-5, with unresolved D. The germline V gene encodes CDR1 SGHAT and CDR2 FQNNGV. This CDR3 is 13 amino acids long. Trimming left V 2 bases short and J 5 bases short, with 9 bases between. The DNA for the CDR3 is TGTGCCAGCAGCTTACGGTTCCGGGAGACCCAGTACTTC. Translated: CASSLRFRETQYF.

The sample holds many counts of this clonotype. This chain uses TRBV27 with TRBJ2-1; 8 positions agree with TRBD2. V trimming: 3 bases; J trimming: 0 bases; junction bases outside the gene matches: 1. The germline gives CDR1 MNHEY, CDR2 SMNVEV (reference sequence). CDR3 length equals 15 residues. Here the CDR3 DNA reads TGTGCCAGCAGTTTCCGGGGGGGCTCCTACAATGAGCAGTTCTTC. Protein product: CASSFRGGSYNEQFF.

This clonotype was seen only a few times. This chain uses TRBV7-2 with TRBJ2-5; 8 bases align to TRBD2. The CDR3 is made up of 15 amino acids. Germline assignment: CDR1 SGHTA and CDR2 FQGNSA. V gave up 1 base and J gave up 9 bases; unmatched junction bases: 10. CDR3 in DNA: TGTGCCAGCAGCTTAGTTCGGGGGGGACAAGGGGCCCAGTACTTC. This translates into CASSLVRGGQGAQYF.

This clonotype was recorded many times. The rearrangement links TRBV20-1 to TRBJ1-2; D gene uncertain. CDR3 length equals 13 residues. CDR1 is DFQATT, CDR2 SNEGSKA, per germline (reference sequence). CDR3 nucleotide sequence: TGCAGAGATATTGGTGACCCAAACTATGGCTACACCTTC. This sequence encodes CRDIGDPNYGYTF.

This clonotype was seen repeatedly, ten times or more. The CDR3 region has the DNA TGTGCCACCAGTGTCGGGGGACTAGGAGGGAATGAGCAGTTCTTC. It translates to CATSVGGLGGNEQFF. This chain connects TRBV24-1 to TRBJ2-1; 8 bases agree with TRBD2. This CDR3 comprises 15 residues. J lost 7 bases, V lost 5 bases, and 9 bases had no gene match. CDR1 is KGHDR and CDR2 is SFDVKD in the germline V gene.

In its sample, this clonotype was seen a few times. This may stem from a read error, because a much larger clone lies one nucleotide away. This chain links TRBV12-3 or TRBV12-4 with TRBJ2-1, with 12 nucleotides matching TRBD2. This CDR3 has 17 residues. In nucleotides, the CDR3 is TGTGCCAGCAGTTGGACTAGCGGGACCTGGGGGAACAATGGGCAGTTCTTC. Protein: CASSWTSGTWGNNGQFF.

This clonotype has at least ten counts. The chain links TRBV15 to TRBJ1-5, with D uncertain. Trimming took 6 bases from V and 4 from J, leaving 19 bases between them. In germline, CDR1 is LNHNV, CDR2 YYDKDF (reference sequence). This CDR3 has 16 amino acids. The CDR3 DNA follows: TGTGCCACCAGTTCCTACAGTCCCGTGGGAAATCAGCCCCAGCATTTT. The encoded protein is CATSSYSPVGNQPQHF.

The chain has TRBV6-4 and TRBJ1-2, with unresolved D. V gave up 6 bases and J gave up 2 bases, with 7 bases separating them. The CDR3 sequence is 12 residues long. Germline lookup yields CDR1 MRHNA and CDR2 SNTAGT. The CDR3 coding sequence is TGTGCCAGCAGAGGGCCAAACTATGGCTACACCTTC. Its protein product is CASRGPNYGYTF.

The CDR3 DNA reads TGTGCCAGCAGCTTAATAGCCACTGCCATCTCCCCCGAGCAGTACTTC. Protein product: CASSLIATAISPEQYF. This rearrangement joins TRBV7-2 to TRBJ2-7; no reliable D call. Trimming cost V 2 bases and J 6 bases, with 20 bases left between them. The CDR3 contains 16 residues. The V gene's germline CDR1 is SGHTA and CDR2 FQGNSA.

CDR3 sequence reads: CASSLSPLGRGWFNQPQHF. DNA of the CDR3: TGTGCCAGCAGCTTATCCCCTTTAGGCAGGGGATGGTTCAATCAGCCCCAGCATTTT. This chain connects TRBV7-2 to TRBJ1-5; perhaps TRBD1 as D (6 bases). The CDR3 is 19 residues long. Germline V CDR1 and CDR2: SGHTA, FQGNSA. V lost 2 bases and J 3 bases, leaving 23 bases between the germline ends.

CDR3 nucleotides: TGCGCCAGCAGCCCCGCTCGACAAGAGACCCAGTACTTC. Translated, it gives CASSPARQETQYF. This chain uses TRBV5-1 with TRBJ2-5, with D unresolved. The V and J ends lost 4 bases and 2 bases respectively, with 9 bases between them. The CDR3 loop spans 13 amino acids. Germline V gene lookup returns CDR1 SGHRS and CDR2 YFSETQ. The complete variable domain, with remaining parts taken from reference TRBV5-1 and TRBJ2-5, reads KAGVTQTPRYLIKTRGQQVTLSCSPISGHRSVSWYQQTPGQGLQFLFEYFSETQRNKGNFPGRFSGRQFSNSRSEMNVSTLELGDSALYLCASSPARQETQYFGPGTRLLVL.

The CDR3 sequence: CASSPRDSRGLGFNEKLFF. The CDR3 DNA reads TGTGCCAGCAGCCCTCGGGACAGTCGAGGCTTGGGGTTTAATGAAAAACTGTTTTTT. The rearrangement uses TRBV5-5 and TRBJ1-4; 7 bases fit TRBD1. The CDR3 length is 19 residues. The V segment lost 4 bases and the J segment 4 bases; nucleotides outside the gene matches: 19. CDR1 and CDR2 from the germline V gene are SGHKS and YYEKEE (reference sequence). The whole variable domain, filled in from reference TRBV5-5 and TRBJ1-4, reads DAGVTQSPTHLIKTRGQQVTLRCSPISGHKSVSWYQQVLGQGPQFIFQYYEKEERGRGNFPDRFSARQFPNYSSELNVNALLLGDSALYLCASSPRDSRGLGFNEKLFFGSGTQLSVL.

This clonotype was detected many times. V and J are TRBV28 and TRBJ2-7; 7 bases are shared with TRBD1. Germline CDR1 reads MDHEN; CDR2 reads SYDVKM. The CDR3 runs to 14 residues. Trimming took 1 base from V and 6 from J; bases not matched to a gene: 6. CDR3 coding DNA: TGTGCCAGCAGTTTATTGACAGGGTTGGGCGAGCAGTACTTC. Translating gives CASSLLTGLGEQYF.

Many counts were recorded for this clonotype. The rearrangement uses TRBV6-1 and TRBJ2-7; TRBD1 might be the D (6 bases). Looked up from germline, CDR1 is MNHNS and CDR2 is SASEGT. The CDR3 runs to 11 residues. Trimming removed 10 bases from V and 5 bases from J, with 12 bases in between. CDR3 amino acids: CATRTVHEQYF. CDR3 bases: TGTGCCACCAGGACAGTCCACGAGCAGTACTTC.

The V gene is TRBV27, the J gene TRBJ2-6; 7 nucleotides line up with TRBD1. The CDR3 runs 18 residues. J lost 3 bases, V lost 3 bases, and 11 bases had no gene match. Per the germline V gene, CDR1 is MNHEY and CDR2 is SMNVEV (reference sequence). CDR3 loop: CASSFKAAGGHGANVLTF. In DNA form, the CDR3 reads TGTGCCAGCAGTTTCAAGGCGGCAGGGGGTCATGGGGCCAACGTCCTGACTTTC.

Concerning this clonotype itself: The junction shows a germline mismatch at one end, possibly a read error. This sequence joins TRBV10-3 and TRBJ1-2; D ambiguous. Germline values: CDR1 ENHRY, CDR2 SYGVKD. The CDR3 sequence is 14 residues long. DNA of the CDR3: TGTGCCACCAGTGAGTCGGAGCGGAACTATGGCTACACCTTC. Residues: CATSESERNYGYTF.

This clonotype was picked up many times. The chain employs TRBV12-3 or TRBV12-4 and TRBJ2-7, with 12 bases fitting TRBD2. V lost 7 bases, J lost 5 bases, and 9 bases stayed unmatched. The CDR3 totals 15 residues. CDR3 loop: CASNLGLAGSHEQYF. The CDR3 nucleotides are TGTGCCAGCAATCTTGGACTAGCGGGAAGCCACGAGCAGTACTTC.

This clonotype was counted at least ten times. J is TRBJ2-2 and V is TRBV5-1, with D possibly matching TRBD2 (6 bases). Per germline, CDR1 SGHRS and CDR2 YFSETQ. The V end lost 6 bases, the J end lost 4 bases, and 13 bases lay between the germline ends. The CDR3 covers 14 residues. The CDR3 protein is CASTVEGSTGELFF. The DNA of the CDR3 is TGCGCCAGCACGGTGGAGGGTAGCACCGGGGAGCTGTTTTTT.

This clonotype appeared many times. The rearrangement uses TRBV11-2 and TRBJ1-6; D unclear. Germline CDR1 and CDR2: SGHAT and FQNNGV. The V gene lost 6 bases and the J gene lost 0 bases, with 6 bases spanning the gap. This CDR3 contains 14 residues. The DNA for the CDR3 is TGTGCCAGCAGGGACGACTCCTATAATTCACCCCTCCACTTT. Residues: CASRDDSYNSPLHF.

This clonotype came up many times. This chain connects TRBV11-2 to TRBJ1-2, with D perhaps TRBD1 (6 bases). There are 14 residues in the CDR3. The germline V and J ends were trimmed by 6 bases and 8 bases, with 19 bases remaining between them. Germline CDR1 reads SGHAT; CDR2 reads FQNNGV. CDR3 in amino acids: CASRTVDSMGGYTF. The CDR3 nucleotides read TGTGCCAGCAGGACGGTGGACAGCATGGGGGGCTACACCTTC.

This clonotype was counted many times. The chain carries TRBV19 and TRBJ1-5, with D unclear. V shed 6 bases and J shed 10 bases, with 10 bases lying between them. This CDR3 has 11 amino acids. Germline CDR1 and CDR2: LNHDA and SQIVND (reference sequence). The CDR3 DNA is TGTGCCAGTAGGAAAGCAGGACCCCAGCATTTT. It encodes CASRKAGPQHF.